This entry concerns a single T cell receptor beta chain. This specimen comes from a study of cytomegalovirus exposure and HLA in healthy donors. This CDR3 is built from 14 residues. Germline V gene sequence: CDR1 KGHSH, CDR2 LQKENI. Trimming cost V 2 bases and J 4 bases, with 6 bases left between them. 60 Vbeta and 13 Jbeta primers were used in PCR. Sequencing used immunoSEQ multiplex PCR; TCRdb keeps in-frame clones, though not all of them. The sample has about 160,000 clones; over 60% are singletons. The chain joins TRBV18 to TRBJ1-6; D is ambiguous. The sequencing sample was made of PBMCs. The origin of this receptor is a woman aged 40 to 50 in good health and CMV-seronegative. The CDR3 DNA sequence: TGTGCCAGCTCACCAGAGGCATATAATTCACCCCTCCACTTT. It translates to CASSPEAYNSPLHF. Based on the CDR3 plus reference TRBV18 and TRBJ1-6, the full variable domain is NAGVMQNPRHLVRRRGQEARLRCSPMKGHSHVYWYRQLPEEGLKFMVYLQKENIIDESGMPKERFSAEFPKEGPSILRIQQVVRGDSAAYFCASSPEAYNSPLHFGNGTRLTVT.